These T cell receptor beta chains were read from a single sample in a study of T cells after yellow fever vaccination. TCRdb ran MiXCR on the 5' RACE reads and lists one entry per CDR3 protein. The data hold some 350,000 distinct CDR3 sequences, with 9.5% to 13% observed a single time. The source was PBMCs, collected on the day of the first yellow fever vaccination. These TCRs come from a man aged 18-30 years who received the YFV17D yellow fever vaccine. CDR3s leave out the opening cysteine and the closing phenylalanine or tryptophan.

>TRBJ1-1|TRBV12-3/TRBV12-4
ASSLGTGGPPGTEAF
>TRBJ2-7|TRBV20-1
SATEGLYEQY
>TRBJ2-3|TRBV4-3
ASSQDGAAARTDTQY
>TRBJ1-1|TRBV11-2
ASGKTGLTEAF
>TRBJ2-5|TRBV11-2
ASSSGLTSQETQY
>TRBJ2-2|TRBV5-5
ASSLWGQGVGELF
>TRBJ2-1|TRBV27
ASSLSTASSYNEQF
>TRBJ1-4|TRBV29-1
SVGSQGREKLF
>TRBJ2-5|TRBV29-1
SVGPKGAGGTQY
>TRBJ2-2|TRBV30
ARHIASGGPPVLRELF
>TRBJ1-5|TRBV4-1
ASSQLIGFQPQH
>TRBJ2-6|TRBV28
ASSLPSGANVLT
>TRBJ1-2|TRBV14
ASSQEGNYGYT
>TRBJ1-1|TRBV4-1
ASSYPGTGTSEAF
>TRBJ1-4|TRBV4-1
ASSPPGEGRGKLF
>TRBJ1-5|TRBV4-2
ASSQGRAGVYSNQPQH
>TRBJ1-1|TRBV7-9
ASSLGQGRSEAF
>TRBJ2-5|TRBV12-3/TRBV12-4
ASSSPQGGKTQY
>TRBJ1-2|TRBV3-1
ASSPIRGGYT
>TRBJ2-3|TRBV30
AWSRGLAGGTDTQY
>TRBJ2-3|TRBV7-2
ASSPERGLRGDTQY
>TRBJ2-5|TRBV10-3
AISPSGQETQY
>TRBJ2-7|TRBV7-9
ASSLLAGYEQY
>TRBJ2-2|TRBV24-1
ATSDPRVNTGELF
>TRBJ1-2|TRBV5-1
ASSLRPGNYGYT
>TRBJ2-5|TRBV23-1
ASSQSWETQY
>TRBJ1-1|TRBV9
ASSVTGRTEAF
>TRBJ2-6|TRBV10-3
AISEIRRISGANVLT
>TRBJ1-2|TRBV19
ASSPGLAGYT
>TRBJ2-7|TRBV7-9
ASSLEAVGADSYEQY
>TRBJ2-1|TRBV5-1
ASSLSSNEQF
>TRBJ2-3|TRBV5-4
ASSASTGEINTQY
>TRBJ2-5|TRBV5-1
ASSFDRVETQY
>TRBJ2-1|TRBV11-2
ASSLDLPGDQNEQF
>TRBJ1-1|TRBV20-1
SARGPGQGTEAF
>TRBJ1-3|TRBV12-3/TRBV12-4
ASSFLGGNTIY
>TRBJ1-1|TRBV19
ASFNGVVGNTEAF
>TRBJ1-1|TRBV20-1
SAAPGGMNTEAF